Sequencing of this TCR beta chain was carried out in a study of T-cell memory formation after mild COVID-19. This clonotype was picked up a small number of times. TCRdb passed the 5' RACE reads through MiXCR, listing each CDR3 protein once. The profile shows hundreds of thousands of distinct CDR3 sequences, about a fifth of them singletons. V lost 5 bases and J lost 0; bases outside the gene matches: 5. This CDR3 spans 16 amino acids. Germline V gives CDR1 SGDLS, CDR2 YYNGEE. This TCR came from an adult woman who had mild COVID-19 (a few samples of this study predate the infection). Cell type and time point are not known. The V and J genes are TRBV9 and TRBJ2-6, with 7 bases that match TRBD1. The sequenced sample was PBMCs or a T cell subset sorted from them (not recorded which). The CDR3 protein is CASRRTGLSGANVLTF. DNA of the CDR3: TGTGCCAGCAGGCGGACAGGCCTCTCTGGGGCCAACGTCCTGACTTTC.